These 8 T cell receptor beta chains came from one sample sequenced in a study of identical twins. Each CDR3 protein gets one entry after TCRdb re-called the 5' RACE reads with MiXCR. The sample records 1.5 million to 2 million distinct CDR3 sequences, about 30% being singletons. Material: cord blood. The source of these receptors is a newborn girl in good health.

The chain joins TRBV18 to TRBJ2-6, with D possibly matching TRBD1 (5 bases). Germline-derived CDR1 and CDR2 are KGHSH and LQKENI. V lost 6 bases, J lost 9 bases, and 9 bases lay in between. There are 12 residues in the CDR3. The CDR3 sequence: CASSQTGNVLTF. As DNA, the CDR3 is TGTGCCAGCTCGCAAACAGGCAACGTCCTGACTTTC.

The rearrangement links TRBV6-2 or TRBV6-3 to TRBJ1-1; D gene ambiguous. Germline loops: CDR1 MNHEY, CDR2 SVGEGT. V lost 6 bases and J 7 bases, leaving 9 bases between the germline ends. CDR3 size: 11 residues. This CDR3 reads CASRPRLEAFF. The CDR3 bases are TGTGCCAGCAGACCTAGACTTGAAGCTTTCTTT.

A word on this clonotype: Mismatch with germline at one junction end may stem from a read error. The chain recombines TRBV24-1 with TRBJ2-7, with 7 bases lining up with TRBD1. TRBJ2-5 explains the end of the DNA better; the J call may be wrong. Germline CDR1 reads KGHDR; CDR2 reads SFDVKD. The CDR3 has 14 amino acids. CDR3 protein: CAASRGQLQETQYF. The DNA for the CDR3 is TGTGCCGCCAGTCGGGGACAGCTGCAAGAGACCCAGTACTTC.

A few counts support this clonotype. This chain connects TRBV3-1 to TRBJ2-7; 7 bases match TRBD2. V was clipped by 0 bases and J by 2 bases; unmatched bases: 4. The CDR3 spans 15 residues. CDR1 is LGHDT and CDR2 is YNNKEL in the germline V gene (reference sequence). The CDR3 sequence: CASSQELAAAYEQYF. CDR3 DNA sequence: TGTGCCAGCAGCCAAGAGCTAGCGGCGGCCTACGAGCAGTACTTC.

This clonotype was picked up a small number of times. The DNA of the CDR3 is TGCAGCGTTGCTCGGGGGAGCGTCTCCTACGAGCAGTACTTC. Amino acid sequence: CSVARGSVSYEQYF. The chain uses TRBV29-1 and TRBJ2-7, with D possibly matching TRBD2 (6 bases). Germline CDR1 SQVTM, CDR2 ANQGSEA. Trimming stripped 4 bases from V and 0 bases from J, with 13 bases between. The CDR3 loop spans 14 amino acids.

The V call is TRBV27, the J call TRBJ2-7, with D uncertain. The CDR3 has 14 amino acids. Germline V CDR1 and CDR2: MNHEY, SMNVEV (reference sequence). V lost 0 bases, J lost 4 bases, and 10 bases lay in between. Here the CDR3 reads CASSLSNSAYEQYF. Written as DNA, the CDR3 is TGTGCCAGCAGTTTATCGAATTCCGCATACGAGCAGTACTTC.

This clonotype was found a few times. V is TRBV20-1 and J is TRBJ2-5; D ambiguous. Germline CDR1 and CDR2: DFQATT and SNEGSKA (reference sequence). This CDR3 is built from 8 residues. The V end lost 6 bases, the J end lost 9 bases, and 5 bases lay between the germline ends. The CDR3 spells CSAGAQYF. DNA for the CDR3: TGCAGTGCAGGAGCCCAGTACTTC.

The gene calls are TRBV12-3 or TRBV12-4 and TRBJ2-1; 11 bases line up with TRBD2. The J call may be mistaken, given a closer DNA end match to TRBJ2-7. The CDR3 sequence is 16 residues long. The CDR3 sequence is CASSLGTSGPYNEQYF. CDR3 bases: TGTGCCAGCAGTTTAGGGACTAGCGGGCCGTACAATGAGCAGTACTTC.